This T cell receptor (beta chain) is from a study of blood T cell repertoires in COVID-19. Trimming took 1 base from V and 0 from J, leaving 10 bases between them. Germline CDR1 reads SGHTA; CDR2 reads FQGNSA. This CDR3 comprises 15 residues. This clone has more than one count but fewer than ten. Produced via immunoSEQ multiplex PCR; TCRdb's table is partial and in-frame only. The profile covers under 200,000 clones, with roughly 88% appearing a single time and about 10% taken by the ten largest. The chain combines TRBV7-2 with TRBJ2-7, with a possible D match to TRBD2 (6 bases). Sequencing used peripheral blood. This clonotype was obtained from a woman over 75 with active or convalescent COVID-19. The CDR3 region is CASSLEAGYSYEQYF. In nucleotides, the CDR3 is TGTGCCAGCAGCTTAGAGGCGGGGTACTCCTACGAGCAGTACTTC.